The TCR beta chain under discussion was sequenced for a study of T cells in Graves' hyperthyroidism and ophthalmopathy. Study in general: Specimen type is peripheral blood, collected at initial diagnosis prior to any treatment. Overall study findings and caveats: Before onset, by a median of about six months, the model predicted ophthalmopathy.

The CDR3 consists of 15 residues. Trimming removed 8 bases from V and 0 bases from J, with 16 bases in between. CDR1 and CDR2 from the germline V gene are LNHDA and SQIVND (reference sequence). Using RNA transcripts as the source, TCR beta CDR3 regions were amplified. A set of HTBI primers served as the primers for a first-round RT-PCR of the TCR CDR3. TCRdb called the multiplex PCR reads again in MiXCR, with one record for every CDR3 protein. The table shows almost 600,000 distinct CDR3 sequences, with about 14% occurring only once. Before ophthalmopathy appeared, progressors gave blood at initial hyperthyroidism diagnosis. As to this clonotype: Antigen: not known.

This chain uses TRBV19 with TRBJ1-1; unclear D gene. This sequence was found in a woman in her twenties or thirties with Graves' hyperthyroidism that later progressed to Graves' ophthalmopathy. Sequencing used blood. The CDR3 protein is CASPPGRKMNTEAFF. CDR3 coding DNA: TGTGCCAGTCCCCCCGGGAGGAAAATGAACACTGAAGCTTTCTTT. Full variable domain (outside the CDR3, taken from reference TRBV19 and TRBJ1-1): DGGITQSPKYLFRKEGQNVTLSCEQNLNHDAMYWYRQDPGQGLRLIYYSQIVNDFQKGDIAEGYSVSREKKESFPLTVTSAQKNPTAFYLCASPPGRKMNTEAFFGQGTRLTVV.